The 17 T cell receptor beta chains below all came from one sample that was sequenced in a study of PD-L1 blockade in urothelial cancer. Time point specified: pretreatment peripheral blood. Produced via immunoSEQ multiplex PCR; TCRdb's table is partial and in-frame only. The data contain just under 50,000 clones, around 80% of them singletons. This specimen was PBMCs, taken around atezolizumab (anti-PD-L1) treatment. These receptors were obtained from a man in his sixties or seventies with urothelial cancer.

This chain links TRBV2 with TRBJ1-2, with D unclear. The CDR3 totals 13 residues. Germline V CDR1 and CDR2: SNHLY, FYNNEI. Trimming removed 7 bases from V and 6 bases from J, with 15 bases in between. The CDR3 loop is CASTEGGSDGYTF. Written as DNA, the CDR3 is TGTGCCAGCACCGAGGGTGGGTCGGATGGCTACACCTTC.

The CDR3 coding sequence is TGTGCCTGGAGTGTCCTGGGGACAGGGAACGAGCAGTACTTC. Residues: CAWSVLGTGNEQYF. The chain combines TRBV30 with TRBJ2-7, with TRBD1 matching 9 bases. The CDR3 runs 14 residues. The V segment lost 0 bases and the J segment 5 bases; nucleotides outside the gene matches: 5. Germline CDR1 and CDR2: GTSNPN and SVGIG (reference sequence).

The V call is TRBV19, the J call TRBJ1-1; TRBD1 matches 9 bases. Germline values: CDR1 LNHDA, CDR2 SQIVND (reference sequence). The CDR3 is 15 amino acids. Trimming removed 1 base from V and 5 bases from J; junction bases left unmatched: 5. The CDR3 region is CASSIVWTGETEAFF. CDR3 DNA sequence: TGTGCCAGTAGTATAGTCTGGACAGGGGAGACTGAAGCTTTCTTT. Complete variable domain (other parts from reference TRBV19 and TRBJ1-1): DGGITQSPKYLFRKEGQNVTLSCEQNLNHDAMYWYRQDPGQGLRLIYYSQIVNDFQKGDIAEGYSVSREKKESFPLTVTSAQKNPTAFYLCASSIVWTGETEAFFGQGTRLTVV.

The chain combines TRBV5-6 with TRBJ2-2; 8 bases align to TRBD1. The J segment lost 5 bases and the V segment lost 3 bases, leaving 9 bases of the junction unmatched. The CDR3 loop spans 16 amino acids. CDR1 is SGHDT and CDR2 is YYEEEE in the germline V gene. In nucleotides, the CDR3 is TGTGCCAGCAGCTGGGGAACAGGGGGAAGTACCGGGGAGCTGTTTTTT. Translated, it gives CASSWGTGGSTGELFF.

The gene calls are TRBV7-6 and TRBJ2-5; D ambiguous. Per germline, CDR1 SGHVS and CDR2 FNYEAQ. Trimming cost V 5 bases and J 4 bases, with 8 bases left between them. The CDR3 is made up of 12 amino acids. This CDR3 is CASSPVLETQYF. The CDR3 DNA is TGTGCCAGCAGCCCCGTCCTAGAGACCCAGTACTTC.

DNA for the CDR3: TGTGCCAGCAGCACCGCCGGGACTGAGAAACGGGAGCAGTTCTTC. Residues: CASSTAGTEKREQFF. J is TRBJ2-1 and V is TRBV9; possible D gene TRBD2, 6 bases. The CDR3 totals 15 residues. The germline V gene has CDR1 SGDLS and CDR2 YYNGEE. V was shortened by 4 bases and J by 10 bases, with 21 bases between the two germline ends.

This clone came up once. The CDR3 bases are TGCGCCAGCAGCTACGACGGGGATGTCTACAATGAGCAGTTCTTC. Its translation: CASSYDGDVYNEQFF. The chain joins TRBV5-1 to TRBJ2-1, with a weak D call TRBD2 (5 bases). The CDR3 contains 15 residues. From germline, CDR1 is SGHRS and CDR2 YFSETQ. With 3 bases removed from V and 3 bases from J, the gap between germline ends came to 13 bases.

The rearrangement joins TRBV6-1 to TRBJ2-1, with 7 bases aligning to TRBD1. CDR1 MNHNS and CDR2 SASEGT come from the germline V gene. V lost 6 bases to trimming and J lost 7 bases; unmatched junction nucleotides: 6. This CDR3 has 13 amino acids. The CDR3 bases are TGTGCCAGCAGCGAGACAGGGTTGAATGAGCAGTTCTTC. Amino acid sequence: CASSETGLNEQFF.

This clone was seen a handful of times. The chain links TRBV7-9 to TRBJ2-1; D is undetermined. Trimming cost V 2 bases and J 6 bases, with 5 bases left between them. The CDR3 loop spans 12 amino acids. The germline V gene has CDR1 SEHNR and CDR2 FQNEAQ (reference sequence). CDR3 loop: CASSLTSNEQFF. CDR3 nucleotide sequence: TGTGCCAGCAGCTTAACTTCCAATGAGCAGTTCTTC. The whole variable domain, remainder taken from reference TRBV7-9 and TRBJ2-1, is DTGVSQNPRHKITKRGQNVTFRCDPISEHNRLYWYRQTLGQGPEFLTYFQNEAQLEKSRLLSDRFSAERPKGSFSTLEIQRTEQGDSAMYLCASSLTSNEQFFGPGTRLTVL.

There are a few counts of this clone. This CDR3 is CASRLVRDRDEKLFF. The DNA of the CDR3 is TGTGCAAGTCGCTTAGTCCGGGACAGGGATGAAAAACTGTTTTTT. The chain joins TRBV12-2 to TRBJ1-4; TRBD1 is the table's D call and was not checked against the DNA. TRBV12-2 is labeled a pseudogene. The CDR3 is 15 amino acids.

Here the CDR3 reads CASSVRQGPYEQYF. CDR3 nucleotide sequence: TGTGCCAGCAGCGTAAGACAGGGTCCCTACGAGCAGTACTTC. The V and J genes are TRBV7-2 and TRBJ2-7; 7 bases are shared with TRBD1. The CDR3 contains 14 residues. V lost 5 bases to trimming and J lost 2 bases; unmatched junction nucleotides: 6. CDR1 SGHTA and CDR2 FQGNSA come from the germline V gene.

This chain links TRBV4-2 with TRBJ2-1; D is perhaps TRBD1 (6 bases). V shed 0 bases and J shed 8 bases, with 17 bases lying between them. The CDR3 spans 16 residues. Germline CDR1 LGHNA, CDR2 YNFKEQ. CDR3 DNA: TGTGCCAGCAGCCAAGAACGAAACAGGGTGGTCGATGAGCAGTTCTTC. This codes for CASSQERNRVVDEQFF.

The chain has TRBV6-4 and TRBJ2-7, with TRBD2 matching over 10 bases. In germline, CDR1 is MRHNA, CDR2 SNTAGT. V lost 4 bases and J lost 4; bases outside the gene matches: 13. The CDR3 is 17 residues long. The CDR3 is CASSGDSGRSRTYEQYF. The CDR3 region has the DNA TGTGCCAGCAGTGGGGATAGCGGGAGGTCGAGAACATACGAGCAGTACTTC.

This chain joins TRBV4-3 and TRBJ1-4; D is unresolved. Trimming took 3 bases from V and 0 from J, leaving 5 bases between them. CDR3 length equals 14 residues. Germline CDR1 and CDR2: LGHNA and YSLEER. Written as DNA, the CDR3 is TGCGCCAGCAGCCACGGTGCAACTAATGAAAAACTGTTTTTT. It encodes CASSHGATNEKLFF.

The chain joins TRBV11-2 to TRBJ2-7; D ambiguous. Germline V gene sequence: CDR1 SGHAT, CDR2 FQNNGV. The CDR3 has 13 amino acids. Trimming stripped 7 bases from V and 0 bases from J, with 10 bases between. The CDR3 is CASTRLNSYEQYF. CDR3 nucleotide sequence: TGTGCCAGCACCCGACTGAACTCCTACGAGCAGTACTTC.

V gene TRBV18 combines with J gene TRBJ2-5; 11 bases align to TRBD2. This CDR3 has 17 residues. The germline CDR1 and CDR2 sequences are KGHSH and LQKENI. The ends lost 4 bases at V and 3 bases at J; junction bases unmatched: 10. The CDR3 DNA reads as TGTGCCAGCTCACTAGGGACTAGCGGAGGCGGGGAAGAGACCCAGTACTTC. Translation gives CASSLGTSGGGEETQYF.

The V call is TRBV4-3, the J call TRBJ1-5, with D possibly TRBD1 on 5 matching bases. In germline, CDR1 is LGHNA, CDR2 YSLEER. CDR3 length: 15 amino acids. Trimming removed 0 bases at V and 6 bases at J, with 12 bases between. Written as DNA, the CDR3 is TGCGCCAGCAGCCAAGAAGACAGATTCGGTCAGCCCCAGCATTTT. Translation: CASSQEDRFGQPQHF.